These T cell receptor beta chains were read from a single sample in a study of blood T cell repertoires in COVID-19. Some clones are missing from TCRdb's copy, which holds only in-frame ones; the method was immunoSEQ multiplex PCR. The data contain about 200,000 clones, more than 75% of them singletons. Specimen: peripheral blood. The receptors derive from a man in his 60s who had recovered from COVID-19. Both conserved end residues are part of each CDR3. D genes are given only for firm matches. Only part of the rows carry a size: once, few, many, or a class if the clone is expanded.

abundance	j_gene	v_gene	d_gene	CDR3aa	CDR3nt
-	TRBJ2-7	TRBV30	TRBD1	CAWSVGQGYEQYF	TGTGCCTGGAGTGTTGGACAGGGCTACGAGCAGTACTTC
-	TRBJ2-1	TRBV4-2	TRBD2	CASSQLGLAGNEQFF	TGTGCCAGCAGCCAATTGGGACTAGCGGGCAATGAGCAGTTCTTC
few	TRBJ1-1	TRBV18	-	CASSPPARGEAFF	TGTGCCAGCTCACCACCGGCGAGAGGTGAAGCTTTCTTT
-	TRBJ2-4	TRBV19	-	CASSKGAPRYDQYF	TGTGCCAGTAGTAAAGGGGCTCCTAGGTACGATCAGTACTTC
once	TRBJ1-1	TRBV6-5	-	CASSPPGAMNTEAFF	TGTGCCAGCAGTCCGCCGGGAGCCATGAACACTGAAGCTTTCTTT
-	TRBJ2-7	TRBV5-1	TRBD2	CASSLAGEWIEQYF	TGCGCCAGCAGCTTAGCGGGAGAGTGGATTGAGCAGTACTTC
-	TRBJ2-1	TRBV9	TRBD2	CASSVGLAGGNEQFF	TGTGCCAGCAGCGTAGGACTAGCGGGAGGCAATGAGCAGTTCTTC
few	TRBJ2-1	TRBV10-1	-	CASSDRGGRHYNEQFF	TGCGCCAGCAGTGATAGAGGAGGGAGGCACTACAATGAGCAGTTCTTC
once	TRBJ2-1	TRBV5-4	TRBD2	CASTLAGGSSYNEQFF	TGTGCCAGCACCTTAGCGGGAGGGAGCTCCTACAATGAGCAGTTCTTC
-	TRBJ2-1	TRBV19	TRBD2	CASSPPTSSGRTNEQFF	TGTGCCAGTAGTCCCCCTACGTCTAGCGGGAGGACTAATGAGCAGTTCTTC
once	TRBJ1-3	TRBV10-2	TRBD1	CASNKQGSSGNTIYF	TGCGCCAGCAACAAACAGGGGAGCTCTGGAAACACCATATATTTT
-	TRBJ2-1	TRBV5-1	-	CASSLARLTDPNEQFF	TGCGCCAGCAGCTTGGCTAGGCTCACCGACCCCAATGAGCAGTTCTTC
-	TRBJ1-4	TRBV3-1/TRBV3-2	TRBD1	CASSQRQGRGEKLFF	TGTGCCAGCAGCCAACGACAGGGCCGAGGGGAAAAACTGTTTTTT
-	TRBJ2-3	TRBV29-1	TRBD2	CSVEGAGADTQYF	TGCAGCGTTGAAGGGGCGGGAGCAGATACGCAGTATTTT
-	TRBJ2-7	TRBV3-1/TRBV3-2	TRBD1	CASSRLPPGQGSYEQYF	TGTGCCAGCAGCCGGTTACCACCGGGACAGGGGTCCTACGAGCAGTACTTC
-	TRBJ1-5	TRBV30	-	CAGEFSNQPQHF	TGTGCTGGAGAGTTTAGCAATCAGCCCCAGCATTTT
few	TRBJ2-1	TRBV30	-	CAWSLGGASSYNEQFF	TGTGCCTGGAGCCTAGGGGGGGCGAGCTCCTACAATGAGCAGTTCTTC
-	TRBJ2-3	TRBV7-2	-	CASSLGGGPRTDTQYF	TGTGCCAGCAGCTTGGGGGGTGGTCCTCGCACAGATACGCAGTATTTT
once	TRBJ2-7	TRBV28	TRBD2	CASRPRPGAGGRSSYEQYF	TGTGCCAGCAGACCCCGGCCGGGAGCGGGAGGGAGGAGCTCCTACGAGCAGTACTTC
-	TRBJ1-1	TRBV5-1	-	CASSLDIMNTEAFF	TGCGCCAGCAGCTTGGATATTATGAACACTGAAGCTTTCTTT
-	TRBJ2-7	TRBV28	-	CASTKSGSSYEQYF	TGTGCCAGCACAAAATCAGGAAGCTCCTACGAGCAGTACTTC
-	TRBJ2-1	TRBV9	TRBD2	CASSVGLAGVHNEQFF	TGTGCCAGCAGCGTAGGACTAGCGGGAGTGCACAATGAGCAGTTCTTC
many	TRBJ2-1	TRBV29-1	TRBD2	CSVENGLAGPLYNEQFF	TGCAGCGTTGAAAATGGGTTAGCGGGGCCTTTGTACAATGAGCAGTTCTTC
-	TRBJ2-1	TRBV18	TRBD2	CASSPAPTSGTQFF	TGTGCCAGCTCACCGGCCCCGACTAGCGGGACACAGTTCTTC
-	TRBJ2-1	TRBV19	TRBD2	CASSSRGAGGLYNEQFF	TGTGCCAGTAGTTCCCGGGGAGCGGGAGGTCTCTACAATGAGCAGTTCTTC
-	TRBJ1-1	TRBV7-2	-	CASSLDSVFGGTEAFF	TGTGCCAGCAGCTTAGATTCGGTCTTCGGGGGCACTGAAGCTTTCTTT
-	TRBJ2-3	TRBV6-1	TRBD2	CASSEAIAGFTDTQYF	TGTGCCAGCAGTGAAGCTATAGCGGGGTTCACAGATACGCAGTATTTT
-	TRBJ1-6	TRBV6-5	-	CAYRRGNSPLHF	TGTGCATATCGCAGGGGTAATTCACCCCTCCACTTT
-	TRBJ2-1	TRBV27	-	CASGHNEQFF	TGTGCCAGCGGGCACAATGAGCAGTTCTTC
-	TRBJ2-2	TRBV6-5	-	CASMRESGELFF	TGTGCCAGCATGAGGGAGTCCGGGGAGCTGTTTTTT
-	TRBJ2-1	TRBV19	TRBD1	CASSIGVGGQGSGEQFF	TGTGCCAGTAGTATTGGAGTTGGGGGACAGGGTTCCGGTGAGCAGTTCTTC
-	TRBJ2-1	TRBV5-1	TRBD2	CASSYPGTSYNEQFF	TGCGCCAGCAGCTATCCCGGGACTAGCTACAATGAGCAGTTCTTC